This T cell receptor (beta chain) is drawn from a study of cytomegalovirus exposure and HLA in healthy donors. V shed 5 bases, J shed 5 bases, and the junction held 14 bases outside the gene matches. Germline values: CDR1 MNHEY, CDR2 SMNVEV (reference sequence). This CDR3 is 16 amino acids long. Assay used: immunoSEQ multiplex PCR; TCRdb lists only in-frame clones, some missing. The data contain fewer than 90,000 clones, roughly 94% of them seen just once; the ten biggest clones take up over 2%. The J gene is TRBJ2-5, the V gene TRBV27; 7 bases align to TRBD1. The sequenced sample was PBMCs. The sequence derives from a woman aged 18-29 years in good health and CMV-seronegative. The DNA of the CDR3 is TGTGCCAGCAGTCTCGACCGGGACAGTTATTCGGAGACCCAGTACTTC. Protein product: CASSLDRDSYSETQYF.